This T cell receptor beta chain was obtained from a study of beta chain features in type 1 diabetes. General study points: Among patients with Type 1 diabetes, TCRB CDR3s were moderately but significantly shorter in every one of the four CD4+ subsets.

Investigators reverse transcribed all isolated RNA, so they sequenced expressed TCRB transcripts. Data came from immunoSEQ multiplex PCR; TCRdb stores just in-frame clones and leaves some out. The table shows around 250,000 clones, with about a fifth occurring only once. Roughly 110 mL of blood, on average, came from one heparinised draw per donor. Each sorted population was over 98% pure. This clone was detected only a few times. Its antigen remains unidentified. This clonotype originated in a woman aged 35 to 49 with type 1 diabetes. Sequencing input: naive CD4+ T cells from blood.

This chain's CDR3 is CSVNSPGNQQYF. CDR3 in DNA: TGCAGCGTTAACAGCCCAGGTAACCAGCAGTACTTC. The rearrangement joins TRBV29-1 to TRBJ2-7; the D is unclear. Germline loops: CDR1 SQVTM, CDR2 ANQGSEA. CDR3 length: 12 residues. Trimming shortened V by 5 bases and J by 8 bases, and 16 bases separated the two germline ends.